A selection of T cell receptor beta chains follows, all from one sample in a study of cytomegalovirus exposure and HLA in healthy donors. TCRdb's copy holds only in-frame clones and misses some; the assay was immunoSEQ multiplex PCR. Among 100,000 or so clones listed, more than 60% were seen once. The sample comprised PBMCs. The receptor set was obtained from a man aged 50 or older in good health and CMV-seronegative. CDR3s include the opening cysteine and the closing phenylalanine or tryptophan. A D gene is named only where the DNA matches it firmly. Some rows have no size entry. The others give once, few or many, or a class for an expanded clone.

>TRBV6-1|TRBJ2-4|.|.
CASSEGLLLVIQYF
TGTGCCAGCAGTGAAGGGCTCCTCCTCGTCATTCAGTACTTC
>TRBV5-4|TRBJ2-3|.|.
CASSRSRFPDTQYF
TGTGCCAGCAGCAGATCTAGGTTTCCAGATACGCAGTATTTT
>TRBV19|TRBJ2-7|TRBD1|.
CASRDRVSYEQYF
TGTGCCAGTCGGGACAGGGTCTCCTACGAGCAGTACTTC
>TRBV7-2|TRBJ2-7|TRBD1|.
CASTPGTESSYEQYF
TGTGCCAGCACCCCTGGGACAGAGAGCTCCTACGAGCAGTACTTC
>TRBV29-1|TRBJ2-7|TRBD2|.
CSKGRGGHEQYF
TGCAGCAAGGGACGGGGGGGACACGAGCAGTACTTC
>TRBV19|TRBJ2-7|TRBD1|.
CASSMDRGYEQYF
TGTGCCAGTAGTATGGACAGGGGGTACGAGCAGTACTTC
>TRBV27|TRBJ1-1|.|.
CASSSAGATEAFF
TGTGCCAGCAGTTCGGCGGGGGCAACTGAAGCTTTCTTT
>TRBV14|TRBJ1-6|.|.
CASSQSGTPKSPLHF
TGTGCCAGCAGCCAATCCGGGACACCAAAGTCACCCCTCCACTTT
>TRBV7-2|TRBJ2-7|TRBD2|.
CASSSGGQDEQYF
TGTGCCAGCAGCTCGGGGGGGCAGGACGAGCAGTACTTC
>TRBV5-4|TRBJ1-4|TRBD1|once
CASSLVKGAATNEKLFF
TGTGCCAGCAGCTTGGTTAAGGGGGCGGCAACTAATGAAAAACTGTTTTTT
>TRBV4-3|TRBJ2-7|TRBD1|.
CASSPRGQGLYEQYF
TGCGCCAGCAGCCCCCGGGGACAGGGTCTCTACGAGCAGTACTTC
>TRBV5-4|TRBJ1-6|.|.
CASRFDQGYSPLHF
TGTGCCAGCAGATTCGACCAGGGTTACTCACCCCTCCACTTT
>TRBV7-9|TRBJ1-5|.|once
CASSSNFSNQPQHF
TGTGCCAGCAGCTCCAATTTTAGCAATCAGCCCCAGCATTTT
>TRBV10-2|TRBJ2-2|TRBD1|few
CASRALTGRVTGELFF
TGCGCCAGCAGAGCATTGACAGGGCGAGTGACCGGGGAGCTGTTTTTT
>TRBV6-1|TRBJ1-5|.|.
CASSEAGWGGGQPQHF
TGTGCCAGCAGTGAAGCGGGTTGGGGGGGTGGTCAGCCCCAGCATTTT
>TRBV10-2|TRBJ2-1|.|.
CASTLGLAAPYNEQFF
TGCGCCAGCACCCTCGGGTTAGCGGCCCCCTACAATGAGCAGTTCTTC
>TRBV19|TRBJ2-7|TRBD2|.
CASRSGSPTYEQYF
TGTGCCAGTCGTAGCGGGAGTCCAACCTACGAGCAGTACTTC
>TRBV5-4|TRBJ2-1|.|.
CASSLTRGDGKFF
TGTGCCAGCAGCTTGACGCGTGGAGACGGGAAGTTCTTC
>TRBV4-2|TRBJ2-7|TRBD1|.
CASSQGGTGVLGEQYF
TGTGCCAGCAGCCAAGGGGGGACAGGGGTTTTAGGCGAGCAGTACTTC
>TRBV19|TRBJ1-2|TRBD1|.
CASSNSGTGEWYGYTF
TGTGCCAGTAGTAATTCCGGGACAGGGGAATGGTATGGCTACACCTTC
>TRBV19|TRBJ1-6|.|.
CASSIRGEAPLHF
TGTGCCAGTAGTATTCGGGGAGAGGCACCCCTCCACTTT
>TRBV21-1|TRBJ1-4|.|.
CASSKTSSDNEKLFF
TGTGCCAGCAGCAAAACGTCCAGTGATAATGAAAAACTGTTTTTT
>TRBV19|TRBJ1-6|.|.
CASSARGGSSSYNSPLHF
TGTGCCAGTAGCGCTCGGGGGGGCTCGAGCTCCTATAATTCACCCCTCCACTTT
>TRBV6-5|TRBJ2-1|.|.
CASTPGTFSLNEQFF
TGTGCCAGCACACCCGGGACTTTCTCACTCAATGAGCAGTTCTTC
>TRBV5-4|TRBJ2-7|TRBD1|.
CASSPPGQNYEQYF
TGTGCCAGCAGCCCACCGGGACAGAACTACGAGCAGTACTTC
>TRBV28|TRBJ1-2|TRBD1|once
CASSPGTGGAGTF
TGTGCCAGCAGTCCTGGGACAGGGGGCGCCGGCACCTTC
>TRBV28|TRBJ1-1|TRBD1|.
CASSLDTLGDREAFF
TGTGCCAGCAGCCTGGACACCCTCGGGGACAGAGAAGCTTTCTTT
>TRBV28|TRBJ2-7|.|.
CASRPQGPYEQYF
TGTGCCAGCAGGCCCCAGGGGCCCTACGAGCAGTACTTC
>TRBV11-3|TRBJ2-7|TRBD1|.
CASSLGTGGYEQYF
TGTGCCAGCAGCTTAGGGACAGGGGGCTACGAGCAGTACTTC
>TRBV15|TRBJ2-5|.|once
CATSRDRGLTQETQYF
TGTGCCACCAGCAGAGATCGGGGACTCACTCAAGAGACCCAGTACTTC
>TRBV5-1|TRBJ1-2|.|.
CASSLSDSGYTF
TGCGCCAGCAGCTTATCCGACAGTGGCTACACCTTC
>TRBV6-1|TRBJ2-1|TRBD2|.
CASSESSGPYNEQFF
TGTGCCAGCAGTGAGAGTAGCGGGCCATACAATGAGCAGTTCTTC
>TRBV7-9|TRBJ1-1|TRBD1|.
CASSSLRTGDTEAFF
TGTGCCAGCAGTTCACTTCGGACAGGGGACACTGAAGCTTTCTTT
>TRBV2|TRBJ1-2|.|.
CASTTGSVNYGYTF
TGTGCCAGCACCACCGGGTCTGTAAACTATGGCTACACCTTC
>TRBV10-2|TRBJ2-3|TRBD2|.
CASSESAGAFTDTQYF
TGCGCCAGCAGTGAGTCAGCGGGGGCCTTCACAGATACGCAGTATTTT
>TRBV18|TRBJ2-7|TRBD2|.
CASSPGGTYEQYF
TGTGCCAGCTCGCCGGGGGGAACCTACGAGCAGTACTTC
>TRBV27|TRBJ2-7|TRBD2|.
CASSATSAISYGQYF
TGTGCCAGCAGCGCTACTAGCGCTATTTCCTACGGGCAGTACTTC
>TRBV27|TRBJ2-7|.|.
CASRGTLPGGEQYF
TGTGCCAGCAGAGGGACTCTCCCCGGGGGTGAGCAGTACTTC
>TRBV5-1|TRBJ1-3|.|.
CASSPRTDSGNTIYF
TGCGCCAGCAGCCCACGGACAGACTCTGGAAACACCATATATTTT
>TRBV18|TRBJ1-6|TRBD1|.
CASSPWDSTNSPLHF
TGTGCCAGCTCACCTTGGGACAGCACGAATTCACCCCTCCACTTT
>TRBV6-1|TRBJ1-5|.|few
CASSPYSNQPQHF
TGTGCCAGCAGTCCCTATAGCAATCAGCCCCAGCATTTT
>TRBV7-2|TRBJ2-5|.|.
CASSLHWGVGETQYF
TGTGCCAGCAGCTTACACTGGGGCGTCGGAGAGACCCAGTACTTC
>TRBV27|TRBJ2-7|.|.
CASQKSWSYEQYF
TGTGCCAGCCAAAAGAGCTGGTCCTACGAGCAGTACTTC
>TRBV28|TRBJ2-7|.|few
CASSPPTDSSTREQYF
TGTGCCAGCAGTCCACCGACGGACTCGTCCACGAGGGAGCAGTACTTC
>TRBV5-1|TRBJ2-4|TRBD2|.
CASSLGTSGTAKNIQYF
TGCGCCAGCAGCTTGGGGACTAGCGGGACAGCCAAAAACATTCAGTACTTC
>TRBV19|TRBJ2-3|.|.
CASHDTIYDTQYF
TGTGCCAGTCATGATACAATTTACGATACGCAGTATTTT
>TRBV28|TRBJ1-1|.|.
CASSSAGTLNTEAFF
TGTGCCAGCAGTTCGGCCGGGACATTGAACACTGAAGCTTTCTTT
>TRBV18|TRBJ2-5|.|.
CASSPFGETQYF
TGTGCCAGCTCACCTTTCGGAGAGACCCAGTACTTC
>TRBV5-1|TRBJ1-3|.|few
CASSLDRVAGNTIYF
TGCGCCAGCAGCTTGGACAGGGTAGCGGGAAACACCATATATTTT
>TRBV5-1|TRBJ1-2|TRBD1|.
CASSLGDSYGYTF
TGCGCCAGCAGCTTGGGGGACAGCTATGGCTACACCTTC
>TRBV28|TRBJ1-4|TRBD1|.
CASSFVAGGSEKLFF
TGTGCCAGCAGTTTTGTCGCAGGGGGCAGTGAAAAACTGTTTTTT
>TRBV7-9|TRBJ2-7|.|.
CASSFAPSRGFTYEQYF
TGTGCCAGCAGCTTTGCCCCTTCCCGGGGATTTACCTACGAGCAGTACTTC
>TRBV19|TRBJ1-1|TRBD1|.
CASSRGTGMANTEAFF
TGTGCCAGTAGTAGGGGGACAGGGATGGCGAACACTGAAGCTTTCTTT
>TRBV9|TRBJ1-2|.|.
CASSVVPGGTSTGYTF
TGTGCCAGCAGCGTAGTCCCCGGGGGAACGTCCACTGGCTACACCTTC
>TRBV25-1|TRBJ2-7|TRBD1|.
CASSPPDRVYEQYF
TGTGCCAGCAGTCCACCGGACAGGGTTTACGAGCAGTACTTC